This T cell receptor beta chain was obtained from a study of cytomegalovirus exposure and HLA in healthy donors. This clone came up a few times. Its antigen is not identified. PCR primers comprised 60 Vbeta and 13 Jbeta primers. TCRdb keeps only in-frame clones here, not all; method: immunoSEQ multiplex PCR. The sample carries 97,000 or so clones, approximately 9% recorded once. From germline, CDR1 is KGHSH and CDR2 LQKENI. The CDR3 sequence is 14 residues long. Trimming took off 6 bases at V and 1 base at J, with 12 bases between the two ends. Findings and caveats of the study: TRBV6-2, TRBV6-3 and some other V segments were excluded as indistinguishable.

Sequences were obtained from PBMCs. The chain has TRBV18 and TRBJ1-1, with D perhaps TRBD1 (6 bases). The TCR comes from a man aged 45-65 years in good health and CMV-seropositive. CDR3 DNA sequence: TGTGCCAGCTCCTCCGGGACACCGAACACTGAAGCTTTCTTT. Protein: CASSSGTPNTEAFF. The full variable domain, with the rest looked up from reference TRBV18 and TRBJ1-1, is NAGVMQNPRHLVRRRGQEARLRCSPMKGHSHVYWYRQLPEEGLKFMVYLQKENIIDESGMPKERFSAEFPKEGPSILRIQQVVRGDSAAYFCASSSGTPNTEAFFGQGTRLTVV.